This T cell receptor beta chain comes out of a study of cytomegalovirus exposure and HLA in healthy donors. The PCR ran on 60 Vbeta and 13 Jbeta primers. Sequencing was performed with immunoSEQ multiplex PCR; in TCRdb, only in-frame clones are kept and a portion is missing. This sample lists 21,000 or so clones; its ten largest clones have roughly a fifth. As for this clone: Its antigen is not identified. A junction boundary mismatches the germline segment, possibly from a read error.

Regarding the study as a whole: Indistinguishable V segments such as TRBV6-2 and TRBV6-3 were excluded. According to an earlier analysis, most TCR beta V segments yielded productive rearrangements about 87% or about 30% of the time. A later analysis found common viral pathogens apparently linked to several of the most significant clusters.

The CDR3 covers 14 residues. Germline loops: CDR1 SQVTM, CDR2 ANQGSEA. The receptor was derived from a man between 60 and 75 years old in good health and CMV-seropositive. The chain is built from TRBV29-1 and TRBJ2-3; 9 positions match TRBD1. Sequencing was carried out using PBMCs. The CDR3 sequence: CSHSGTGSADKQYF. As DNA, the CDR3 is TGCAGCCACTCTGGGACAGGGAGTGCCGATAAGCAGTATTTT.